These T cell receptor beta chains were read from a single sample in a study of T-cell reconstitution after alpha-beta-depleted transplantation in children. TCRdb called the PCR reads again in MiXCR, with one record for every CDR3 protein. This table holds under 850,000 distinct CDR3 sequences, about an eighth found once. The sample consisted of PBMCs, taken before TCRalphabeta/CD19-depleted stem cell transplant. These receptors were collected from a girl under 10 years old with congenital amegakaryocytic thrombocytopenia, due to receive a stem cell transplant. CDR3s include the opening cysteine and the closing phenylalanine or tryptophan. Each record gives: D gene, J gene, clone size, V gene, CDR3 protein. D genes are given only for firm matches. Clone size is stated in some rows and not others, as once, few, many or a class when expanded.

NA	TRBJ1-1	many	TRBV5-1	CASSLVPGSNTEAFF
TRBD1	TRBJ2-3	many	TRBV12-3/TRBV12-4	CASIRGLADTQYF
NA	TRBJ2-2	many	TRBV29-1	CSVRGGTANTGELFF
NA	TRBJ1-1	few	TRBV12-5	CASGLVRLGGVRTEAFF
TRBD2	TRBJ2-1	NA	TRBV20-1	CSARKGLARNNEQFF
TRBD2	TRBJ2-1	many	TRBV27	CASIKLAGSEEQFF
NA	TRBJ2-2	NA	TRBV29-1	CSALGTGELFF
NA	TRBJ2-7	few	TRBV5-5	CASLTALEDEQYF
TRBD1	TRBJ2-1	many	TRBV4-1	CASSQDPPLTGYNEQFF
TRBD1	TRBJ2-5	many	TRBV5-1	CASSLFGQEVETQYF
TRBD1	TRBJ2-7	NA	TRBV29-1	CSVDGTGKYEQYF
NA	TRBJ2-5	NA	TRBV14	CASSHGFEETQYF
NA	TRBJ2-4	few	TRBV20-1	CSARGTNIQYF
NA	TRBJ2-7	few	TRBV7-8	CASSLEATQFF
TRBD2	TRBJ2-5	few	TRBV19	CASSINWEGRETQYF
TRBD2	TRBJ2-1	many	TRBV29-1	CSVDFLAGGAEQFF
NA	TRBJ2-1	NA	TRBV19	CASSTGQFSSYNEQFF
NA	TRBJ2-1	NA	TRBV4-1	CASSHSRNEQFF
NA	TRBJ2-1	many	TRBV12-3/TRBV12-4	CASTQEDYNEQFF
NA	TRBJ2-2	many	TRBV7-9	CASNLGSPLIGELFF
TRBD2	TRBJ2-2	few	TRBV18	CASSPRASGNTGELFF
TRBD1	TRBJ2-1	few	TRBV11-2	CASSTTGGNNEQFF
NA	TRBJ2-1	NA	TRBV28	CASSPWRISYNEQFF
NA	TRBJ1-5	many	TRBV20-1	CSARVSYRALGPQHF
NA	TRBJ2-1	many	TRBV29-1	CSVEDRGTKQFF
NA	TRBJ1-2	many	TRBV5-1	CASTMDILQDYGYTF
TRBD2	TRBJ2-2	NA	TRBV2	CASSEAALAVLNTGELFF
TRBD1	TRBJ1-2	many	TRBV28	CASSSDRGLLGYTF
NA	TRBJ2-7	few	TRBV5-1	CASSGTYTTGSYEQYF
TRBD1	TRBJ1-2	many	TRBV20-1	CSATRQGPNYGYTF
NA	TRBJ2-7	few	TRBV3-1	CASSRFSQGAYEQYF
NA	TRBJ2-5	few	TRBV7-8	CASSLEGRGTQYF
TRBD1	TRBJ2-7	many	TRBV4-1	CASSLFRTGSYEQYF
TRBD1	TRBJ2-7	NA	TRBV4-1	CASSQEPTGGASYEQYF
NA	TRBJ2-2	many	TRBV20-1	CRSWGNTGELFF
NA	TRBJ2-7	many	TRBV5-4	CASSSRLKGDEQYF
NA	TRBJ1-2	many	TRBV20-1	CSATRALANYGYTF
NA	TRBJ2-1	NA	TRBV7-9	CASSSSNQPNEQFF
NA	TRBJ2-6	NA	TRBV5-1	CASSLADGMANVLTF
NA	TRBJ2-7	few	TRBV10-3	CAISDEGFTEQYF